The subject of this entry is one TCR beta chain. The data were taken from a study of blood T cell repertoires in COVID-19. Study-wide background: The United States, Italy and Spain supplied acute and convalescent COVID-19 samples.

The germline CDR1 and CDR2 sequences are LNHDA and SQIVND (reference sequence). V lost 5 bases to trimming and J lost 2 bases, with 10 bases between them. This CDR3 contains 13 residues. Per the authors' pipeline: Estimation of nucleated cell counts relied on the amplification of reference gene primers. Sequencing used immunoSEQ multiplex PCR; TCRdb keeps in-frame clones, though not all of them. V, J and clone size are those of that table, while D and trimming were read from the DNA. The sample has 250,000 to 300,000 clones; around 78% are singletons. The receptor was isolated from a man between 60 and 75 years old who had recovered from COVID-19. V and J are TRBV19 and TRBJ2-7, with D possibly TRBD2 on 6 matching bases. Sequencing used peripheral blood. In DNA, the CDR3 is TGTGCCAGTAGTCGGAGGGGAACCTACGAGCAGTACTTC. Its protein is CASSRRGTYEQYF.